The rows below give T cell receptor beta chains drawn from one sample of a study of T cells after yellow fever vaccination. TCRdb processed the 5' RACE reads anew with MiXCR; each CDR3 protein has one entry. The sample carries around 610,000 distinct CDR3 sequences, approximately 15% recorded once. The specimen comprised PBMCs, sampled on the day of the yellow fever booster vaccination. The receptors were gathered from a man aged 25-45 years who received the YFV17D yellow fever vaccine. CDR3s include the opening cysteine and the closing phenylalanine or tryptophan. A D gene is named only where the DNA matches it firmly. Where a row states a size, it is once, few, many or the class of an expanded clone; other rows omit it.

TRBV7-8,TRBD1,TRBJ2-2,-,CASSTGTGYTGELFF,TGTGCCAGCAGCACTGGGACAGGGTACACCGGGGAGCTGTTTTTT
TRBV6-1,-,TRBJ2-5,-,CASGQTGQETQYF,TGTGCCAGCGGGCAGACTGGCCAAGAGACCCAGTACTTC
TRBV29-1,TRBD2,TRBJ2-1,-,CSATGTNSYNEQFF,TGCAGCGCCACCGGGACTAACTCCTACAATGAGCAGTTCTTC
TRBV11-2,TRBD1,TRBJ1-2,few,CASSLGALWTGSNYGYTF,TGTGCCAGCAGCTTAGGGGCCCTTTGGACAGGGTCTAACTATGGCTACACCTTC
TRBV28,-,TRBJ2-3,many,CASTDPGTDTQYF,TGTGCCAGCACTGACCCGGGCACAGATACGCAGTATTTT
TRBV27,TRBD2,TRBJ2-1,few,CASSPMGSGNSYNEQFF,TGTGCCAGCAGCCCCATGGGTAGCGGGAACTCCTACAATGAGCAGTTCTTC
TRBV6-5,-,TRBJ2-3,many,CASSFTRVGGYTDTQYF,TGTGCCAGCAGTTTTACTCGGGTTGGCGGATACACAGATACGCAGTATTTT
TRBV14,-,TRBJ2-7,-,CASSQPSATYEQYF,TGTGCCAGCAGCCAACCTAGCGCCACCTACGAGCAGTACTTC
TRBV20-1,-,TRBJ2-5,few,CSASMPGRFGETQYF,TGCAGTGCTAGTATGCCGGGCCGATTCGGGGAGACCCAGTACTTC
TRBV3-1,TRBD1,TRBJ2-5,few,CASTSSSGGPGETQYF,TGTGCCAGCACATCATCGTCAGGGGGACCAGGGGAGACCCAGTACTTC
TRBV6-2/TRBV6-3,TRBD1,TRBJ1-5,-,CASSYTGGGQPQHF,TGTGCCAGCAGTTACACAGGGGGAGGTCAGCCCCAGCATTTT
TRBV6-1,TRBD2,TRBJ2-7,-,CASRTLAGGSYEQYF,TGTGCCAGCAGGACTTTAGCGGGAGGTTCCTACGAGCAGTACTTC
TRBV19,TRBD2,TRBJ2-4,few,CASSIVRTSGRMAKNIQYF,TGTGCCAGTAGTATAGTCCGGACTAGCGGGAGGATGGCCAAAAACATTCAGTACTTC
TRBV4-1,TRBD2,TRBJ2-1,few,CASSQGFGGLAGGPSYNEQFF,TGCGCCAGCAGCCAAGGATTTGGCGGACTAGCGGGAGGGCCCTCCTACAATGAGCAGTTCTTC
TRBV29-1,-,TRBJ1-1,few,CSVEDGRNTEAFF,TGCAGCGTTGAAGATGGGCGGAACACTGAAGCTTTCTTT
TRBV18,-,TRBJ2-1,-,CASSPSNDEQFF,TGTGCCAGCTCACCATCTAATGATGAGCAGTTCTTC
TRBV20-1,-,TRBJ1-2,few,CSASLPGTYGYTF,TGCAGTGCTAGTTTACCCGGGACCTATGGCTACACCTTC
TRBV11-1,-,TRBJ2-5,-,CASSSTTQRGQETQYF,TGTGCCAGCAGCTCGACCACACAAAGGGGGCAAGAGACCCAGTACTTC